Following are 15 T cell receptor beta chains from one sample sequenced in a study of blood T cell repertoires in COVID-19. Assay used: immunoSEQ multiplex PCR; TCRdb lists only in-frame clones, some missing. The sample includes fewer than 250,000 clones, around 85% of them seen just once. The source material was PBMCs or T cells enriched from blood (not recorded which). Every receptor here comes from a woman aged 40 to 50 with acute COVID-19.

The rearrangement joins TRBV19 to TRBJ1-5, with D possibly being TRBD1 (6 bases). V lost 8 bases and J 4 bases, leaving 18 bases between the germline ends. From germline, CDR1 is LNHDA and CDR2 SQIVND (reference sequence). There are 15 residues in the CDR3. In DNA form, the CDR3 reads TGTGCCAGTGGGGCCGGGACACGCAAGAATCAGCCCCAGCATTTT. It encodes CASGAGTRKNQPQHF.

V usage is TRBV19 and J usage is TRBJ1-3, with TRBD1 matching 8 bases. Germline-derived CDR1 and CDR2 are LNHDA and SQIVND (reference sequence). V was pared by 3 bases and J by 7 bases, with 8 bases of the junction left unmatched. The CDR3 has 15 residues. CDR3 amino acids: CASSIGTGAANTIYF. CDR3 nucleotides: TGTGCCAGTAGTATCGGGACAGGCGCCGCGAACACCATATATTTT. The whole variable domain, filled in from reference TRBV19 and TRBJ1-3, reads DGGITQSPKYLFRKEGQNVTLSCEQNLNHDAMYWYRQDPGQGLRLIYYSQIVNDFQKGDIAEGYSVSREKKESFPLTVTSAQKNPTAFYLCASSIGTGAANTIYFGEGSWLTVV.

This rearrangement joins TRBV10-1 to TRBJ2-7; D gene uncertain. CDR3 length: 11 amino acids. Germline V gene lookup returns CDR1 WNHNN and CDR2 SYGVQD (reference sequence). V lost 3 bases and J 3 bases, leaving 3 bases between the germline ends. CDR3 loop: CASSDYYEQYF. The CDR3, as DNA: TGCGCCAGCAGTGATTACTACGAGCAGTACTTC.

The V and J genes are TRBV9 and TRBJ1-3; the D is unclear. Trimming took off 0 bases at V and 0 bases at J, with 7 bases between the two ends. The length of the CDR3 is 15 residues. Germline lookup yields CDR1 SGDLS and CDR2 YYNGEE. The CDR3 sequence: CASSVAGSSGNTIYF. The CDR3 bases are TGTGCCAGCAGCGTAGCGGGTAGCTCTGGAAACACCATATATTTT. The full variable domain, rest sourced from reference TRBV9 and TRBJ1-3, is DSGVTQTPKHLITATGQRVTLRCSPRSGDLSVYWYQQSLDQGLQFLIQYYNGEERAKGNILERFSAQQFPDLHSELNLSSLELGDSALYFCASSVAGSSGNTIYFGEGSWLTVV.

This chain joins TRBV3-1 (or the pseudogene TRBV3-2) and TRBJ2-1; D gene ambiguous. The CDR3 has 15 amino acids. Germline V gene data show CDR1 as LGHDT and CDR2 as YNNKEL (reference sequence). V was trimmed by 1 base and J by 2 bases, leaving 9 bases between them. The CDR3 loop is CASSQARGTYNEQFF. In DNA form, the CDR3 reads TGTGCCAGCAGCCAAGCCCGCGGTACCTACAATGAGCAGTTCTTC.

The DNA of the CDR3 is TGTGCCAGCAGCTTAGTGGGGGCTGGGACCACCATATATTTT. It yields the protein CASSLVGAGTTIYF. J is TRBJ1-3 and V is TRBV7-9, with D maybe TRBD1 (6 bases). Between the trimmed V and J ends, which lost 1 base and 9 bases, there was a span of 13 bases. Germline-derived CDR1 and CDR2 are SEHNR and FQNEAQ (reference sequence). The CDR3 runs 14 residues.

V and J are TRBV18 and TRBJ2-7, with 10 bases that match TRBD1. This CDR3 has 14 residues. Germline V lookup: CDR1 KGHSH, CDR2 LQKENI. The J segment lost 5 bases and the V segment lost 5 bases, leaving 6 bases of the junction unmatched. CDR3 DNA sequence: TGTGCCAGCTCAGCCGTGGGGACAGGGGACGAGCAGTACTTC. Amino acids: CASSAVGTGDEQYF.

J is TRBJ2-1 and V is TRBV11-3; D might be TRBD2 (6 bases). The V end lost 5 bases, the J end lost 4 bases, and 15 bases lay between the germline ends. CDR3 length equals 15 residues. In germline, CDR1 is SGHNT, CDR2 YENEEA. Written as DNA, the CDR3 is TGTGCCAGCAGCCCCCGGCGGCGGGGTTACAATGAGCAGTTCTTC. Translation gives CASSPRRRGYNEQFF.

The chain has TRBV27 and TRBJ1-2; 7 bases match TRBD1. The germline gives CDR1 MNHEY, CDR2 SMNVEV (reference sequence). There are 18 residues in the CDR3. Unmatched junction bases numbered 17, after V lost 6 bases and J lost 1 base. The CDR3 loop is CASRLKGGSIILNYGYTF. The CDR3 DNA follows: TGTGCCAGCAGGTTAAAAGGGGGCTCTATCATACTTAACTATGGCTACACCTTC.

V and J are TRBV28 and TRBJ2-2, with D possibly matching TRBD1 (6 bases). Germline CDR1 MDHEN, CDR2 SYDVKM. V was shortened by 5 bases and J by 2 bases, with 9 bases between the two germline ends. The length of the CDR3 is 14 residues. CDR3 sequence reads: CASSRTVNTGELFF. DNA for the CDR3: TGTGCCAGCAGTCGGACAGTTAACACCGGGGAGCTGTTTTTT.

The chain couples TRBV19 to TRBJ1-2, with TRBD1 as a possible D gene (5 bases). Trimming took off 3 bases at V and 4 bases at J, with 18 bases between the two ends. The CDR3 sequence is 16 residues long. The germline gives CDR1 LNHDA, CDR2 SQIVND (reference sequence). The CDR3 DNA reads TGTGCCAGTAGTATTCGGAGTTTGACAGCTACCTATGGCTACACCTTC. This codes for CASSIRSLTATYGYTF.

This sequence joins TRBV2 and TRBJ2-3; 12 bases align to TRBD2. The trim removed 5 bases at V and 10 bases at J, leaving 7 bases unmatched. The CDR3 is made up of 14 amino acids. The germline V gene encodes CDR1 SNHLY and CDR2 FYNNEI. The CDR3 loop is CASSTGTSGSAQYF. The CDR3 bases are TGTGCCAGCAGTACTGGGACTAGCGGGTCCGCGCAGTATTTT.

The gene calls are TRBV2 and TRBJ2-1; D gene ambiguous. The germline V gene encodes CDR1 SNHLY and CDR2 FYNNEI. The CDR3 runs to 16 residues. V was cut by 0 bases and J by 3 bases, with 12 bases left in between. The DNA of the CDR3 is TGTGCCAGCAGTGAAGCATTGAACCCCGGCTACAATGAGCAGTTCTTC. This sequence encodes CASSEALNPGYNEQFF.

This rearrangement joins TRBV11-2 to TRBJ2-1; 7 positions match TRBD2. The CDR3 is 15 residues long. V lost 3 bases to trimming and J lost 4 bases; unmatched junction nucleotides: 6. Germline values: CDR1 SGHAT, CDR2 FQNNGV. The CDR3 spells CASSLGGGPYNEQFF. DNA for the CDR3: TGTGCCAGCAGCTTGGGGGGAGGGCCTTACAATGAGCAGTTCTTC.

The sample holds one count of this clone. This chain uses TRBV28 with TRBJ2-3, with 13 bases lining up with TRBD2. CDR1 and CDR2 (germline): MDHEN, SYDVKM. This CDR3 has 17 amino acids. With 5 bases clipped from V and 6 bases from J, the junction kept 11 bases outside the gene matches. CDR3: CASSPHTPGLAGDTQYF. The CDR3 DNA follows: TGTGCCAGCAGTCCCCATACCCCGGGACTAGCGGGGGATACGCAGTATTTT.